The present entry profiles one TCR beta chain with its context. Its antigen is currently unknown. V was trimmed by 1 base and J by 0 bases, leaving 10 bases between them. This CDR3 comprises 15 residues. The germline V gene encodes CDR1 LGHNA and CDR2 YSLEER. This sample stems from a study of a mutant IDH1 vaccine in newly diagnosed glioma. Study background: The initiation of vaccination occurred 4-6 weeks after radiotherapy alone, or with temozolomide cycles. Prior therapy was radiotherapy, temozolomide, or both; most received both.

The assay was immunoSEQ multiplex PCR, and TCRdb's table has in-frame clones only and misses some. Among under 40,000 clones listed, roughly 80% were seen once. Documented time point: week 35, safety follow-up. Topical imiquimod accompanied each vaccine dose, which consisted of 300 ug of mutant IDH1 20-mer peptide. This chain links TRBV4-3 with TRBJ2-7; unclear D gene. This TCR derives from a woman younger than 35 with glioma. The source material was PBMCs, sampled from a glioma patient whose treatment included an IDH1 peptide vaccine. CDR3 DNA: TGCGCCAGCAGCCAAGTAGCCAGTAGCTCCTACGAGCAGTACTTC. Residues: CASSQVASSSYEQYF.